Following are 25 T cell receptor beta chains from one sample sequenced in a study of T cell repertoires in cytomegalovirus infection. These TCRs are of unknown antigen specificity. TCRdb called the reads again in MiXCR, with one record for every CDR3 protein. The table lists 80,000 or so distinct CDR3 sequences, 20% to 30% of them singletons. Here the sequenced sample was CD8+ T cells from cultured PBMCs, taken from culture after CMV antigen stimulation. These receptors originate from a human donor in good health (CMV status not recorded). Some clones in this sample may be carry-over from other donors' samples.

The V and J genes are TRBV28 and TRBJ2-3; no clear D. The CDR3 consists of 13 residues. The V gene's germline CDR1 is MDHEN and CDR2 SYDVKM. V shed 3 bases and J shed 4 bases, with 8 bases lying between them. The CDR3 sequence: CASSFKYPDTQYF. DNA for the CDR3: TGTGCCAGCAGTTTCAAGTATCCAGATACGCAGTATTTT.

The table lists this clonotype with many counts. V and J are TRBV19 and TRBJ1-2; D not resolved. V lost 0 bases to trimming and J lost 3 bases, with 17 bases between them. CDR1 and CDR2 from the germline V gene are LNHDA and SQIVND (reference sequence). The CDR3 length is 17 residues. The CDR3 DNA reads TGTGCCAGTAGTATAGACCCTGACATCTTCTACTACTATGGCTACACCTTC. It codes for CASSIDPDIFYYYGYTF.

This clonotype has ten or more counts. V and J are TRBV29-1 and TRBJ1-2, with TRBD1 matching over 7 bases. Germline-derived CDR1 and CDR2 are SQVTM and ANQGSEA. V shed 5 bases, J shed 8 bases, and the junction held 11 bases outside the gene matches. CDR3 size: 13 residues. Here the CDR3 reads CSVPRQGVQGYTF. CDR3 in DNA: TGCAGCGTTCCACGGCAGGGGGTACAGGGCTACACCTTC.

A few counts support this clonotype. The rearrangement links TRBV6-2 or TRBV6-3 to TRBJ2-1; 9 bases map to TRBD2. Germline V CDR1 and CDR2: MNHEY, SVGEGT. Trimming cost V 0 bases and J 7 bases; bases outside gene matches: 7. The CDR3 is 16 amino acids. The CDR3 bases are TGTGCCAGCAGTTACTCGCCTAGCGGGGTAACTAATGAGCAGTTCTTC. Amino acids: CASSYSPSGVTNEQFF.

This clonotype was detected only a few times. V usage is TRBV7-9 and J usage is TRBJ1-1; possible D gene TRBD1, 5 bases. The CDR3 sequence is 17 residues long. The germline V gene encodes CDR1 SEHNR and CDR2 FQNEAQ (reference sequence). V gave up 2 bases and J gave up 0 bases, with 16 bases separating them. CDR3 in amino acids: CASSLRGVLRMNTEAFF. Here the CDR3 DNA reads TGTGCCAGCAGCTTACGGGGGGTGCTTCGTATGAACACTGAAGCTTTCTTT.

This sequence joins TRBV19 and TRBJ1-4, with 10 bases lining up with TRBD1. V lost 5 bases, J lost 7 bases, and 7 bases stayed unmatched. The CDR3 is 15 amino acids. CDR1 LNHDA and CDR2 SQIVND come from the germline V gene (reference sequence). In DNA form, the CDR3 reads TGTGCCAGTAGTTCCAGACAGGGGGCCATTGAAAAACTGTTTTTT. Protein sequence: CASSSRQGAIEKLFF.

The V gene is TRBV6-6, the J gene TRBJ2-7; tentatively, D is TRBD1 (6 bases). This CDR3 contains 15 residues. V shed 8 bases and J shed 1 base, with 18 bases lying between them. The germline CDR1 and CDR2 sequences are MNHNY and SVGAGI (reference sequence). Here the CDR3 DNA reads TGTGCCAGCGGCCCCCCAGGGGCGGGTTCCTACGAGCAGTACTTC. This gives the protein CASGPPGAGSYEQYF.

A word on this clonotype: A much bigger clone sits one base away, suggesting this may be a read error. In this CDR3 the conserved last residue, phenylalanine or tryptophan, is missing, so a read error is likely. CDR3 nucleotide sequence: TGTGCCAGCAGTTCCAGACTAGCGGGGTTAACCGGGGAGCTGTTTGTT. Its translation is CASSSRLAGLTGELFV. The V call is TRBV6-2 or TRBV6-3, the J call TRBJ2-2; 11 bases line up with TRBD2. Germline CDR1 and CDR2: MNHEY and SVGEGT. This CDR3 has 16 amino acids. V lost 4 bases, J lost 5 bases, and 6 bases stayed unmatched.

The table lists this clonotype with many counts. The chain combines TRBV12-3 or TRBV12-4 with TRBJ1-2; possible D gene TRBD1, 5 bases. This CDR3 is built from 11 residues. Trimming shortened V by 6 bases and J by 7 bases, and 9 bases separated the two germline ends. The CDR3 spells CASSQTVGYTF. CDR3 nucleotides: TGTGCCAGCAGCCAGACAGTTGGCTACACCTTC.

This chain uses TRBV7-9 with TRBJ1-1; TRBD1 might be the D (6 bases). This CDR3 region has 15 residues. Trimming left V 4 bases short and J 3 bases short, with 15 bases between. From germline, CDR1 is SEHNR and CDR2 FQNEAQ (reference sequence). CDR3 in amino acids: CASSSTRTEYTEAFF. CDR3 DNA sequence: TGTGCCAGCAGCTCAACCCGGACAGAGTACACTGAAGCTTTCTTT.

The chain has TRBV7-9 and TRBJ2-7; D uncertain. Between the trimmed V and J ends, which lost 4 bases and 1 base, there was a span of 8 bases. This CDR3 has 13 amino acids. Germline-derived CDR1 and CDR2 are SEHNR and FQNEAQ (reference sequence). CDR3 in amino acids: CASSSEPSYEQYF. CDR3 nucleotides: TGTGCCAGCAGCTCAGAACCGTCCTACGAGCAGTACTTC.

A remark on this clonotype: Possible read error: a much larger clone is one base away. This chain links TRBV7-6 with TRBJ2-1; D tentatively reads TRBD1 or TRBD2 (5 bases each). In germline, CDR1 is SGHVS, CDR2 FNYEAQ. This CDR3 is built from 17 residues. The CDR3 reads CASSSLLGGGIYNELFF. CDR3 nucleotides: TGTGCCAGCAGCAGCCTTCTGGGTGGGGGAATCTACAATGAGCTGTTCTTC.

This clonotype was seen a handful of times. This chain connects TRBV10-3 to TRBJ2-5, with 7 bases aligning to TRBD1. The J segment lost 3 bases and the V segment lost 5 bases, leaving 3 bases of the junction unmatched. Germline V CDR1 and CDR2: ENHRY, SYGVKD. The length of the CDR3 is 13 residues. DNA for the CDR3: TGTGCCATCAGTTTGACAGGGAAAGAGACCCAGTACTTC. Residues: CAISLTGKETQYF.

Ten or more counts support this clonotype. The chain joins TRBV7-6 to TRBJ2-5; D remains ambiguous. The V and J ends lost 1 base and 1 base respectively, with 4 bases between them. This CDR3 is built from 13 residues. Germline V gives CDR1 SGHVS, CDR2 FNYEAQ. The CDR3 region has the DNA TGTGCCAGCAGCTTAGGGGCCCAAGAGACCCAGTACTTC. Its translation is CASSLGAQETQYF.

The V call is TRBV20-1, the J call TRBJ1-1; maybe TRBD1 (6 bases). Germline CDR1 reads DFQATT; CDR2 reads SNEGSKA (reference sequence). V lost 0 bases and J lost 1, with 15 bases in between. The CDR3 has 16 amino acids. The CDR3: CSARDSGESTNTEAFF. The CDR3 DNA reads TGCAGTGCTAGAGATTCAGGGGAAAGCACGAACACTGAAGCTTTCTTT.

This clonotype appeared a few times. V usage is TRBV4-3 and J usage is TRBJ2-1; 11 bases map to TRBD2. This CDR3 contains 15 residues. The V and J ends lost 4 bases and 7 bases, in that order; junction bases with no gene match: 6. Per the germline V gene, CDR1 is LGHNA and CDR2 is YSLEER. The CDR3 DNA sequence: TGCGCCAGCAGCCCTACTAGCGGGAGCGGTAATGAGCAGTTCTTC. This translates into CASSPTSGSGNEQFF.

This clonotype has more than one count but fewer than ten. CDR3: CASSPGHTGELFF. The CDR3 DNA follows: TGTGCCAGCAGCCCCGGACACACCGGGGAGCTGTTTTTT. The gene calls are TRBV28 and TRBJ2-2; no clear D. The CDR3 consists of 13 residues. The V end was cut by 6 bases, the J end by 3 bases, with 8 bases between. CDR1 and CDR2 (germline): MDHEN, SYDVKM.

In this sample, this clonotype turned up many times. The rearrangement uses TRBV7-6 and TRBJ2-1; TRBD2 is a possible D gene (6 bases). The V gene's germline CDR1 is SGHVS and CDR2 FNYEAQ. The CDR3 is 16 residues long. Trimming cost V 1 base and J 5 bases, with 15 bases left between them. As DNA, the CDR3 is TGTGCCAGCAGCTTAGATTCGGGACTTAGAGACAATGAGCAGTTCTTC. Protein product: CASSLDSGLRDNEQFF.

CDR3 sequence: CASSLLNRAAEAFF. CDR3 nucleotides: TGTGCCAGCAGCTTACTAAACAGGGCAGCTGAAGCTTTCTTT. The V gene is TRBV5-6, the J gene TRBJ1-1; TRBD1 might be the D (6 bases). Per germline, CDR1 SGHDT and CDR2 YYEEEE. The CDR3 contains 14 residues. Trimming removed 2 bases at V and 6 bases at J, with 14 bases between.

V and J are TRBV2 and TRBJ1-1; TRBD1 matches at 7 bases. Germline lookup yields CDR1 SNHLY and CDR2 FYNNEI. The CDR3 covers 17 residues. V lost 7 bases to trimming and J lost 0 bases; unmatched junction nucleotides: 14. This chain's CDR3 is CASTEDRTGPLNTEAFF. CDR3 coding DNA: TGTGCCAGCACCGAGGATCGGACAGGCCCTTTGAACACTGAAGCTTTCTTT.

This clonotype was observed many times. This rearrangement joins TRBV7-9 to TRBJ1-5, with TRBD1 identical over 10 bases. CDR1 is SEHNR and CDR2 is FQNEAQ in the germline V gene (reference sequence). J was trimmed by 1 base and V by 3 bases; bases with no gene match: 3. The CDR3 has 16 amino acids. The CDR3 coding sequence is TGTGCCAGCAGCTTTGGGACAGGGGTCAGCAATCAGCCCCAGCATTTT. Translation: CASSFGTGVSNQPQHF.

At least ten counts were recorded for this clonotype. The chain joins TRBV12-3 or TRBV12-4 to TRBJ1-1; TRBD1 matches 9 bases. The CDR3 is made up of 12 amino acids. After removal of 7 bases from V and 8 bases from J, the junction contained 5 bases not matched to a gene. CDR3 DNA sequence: TGTGCCAGCATTCTTACAGGGGGCGAAGCTTTCTTT. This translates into CASILTGGEAFF.

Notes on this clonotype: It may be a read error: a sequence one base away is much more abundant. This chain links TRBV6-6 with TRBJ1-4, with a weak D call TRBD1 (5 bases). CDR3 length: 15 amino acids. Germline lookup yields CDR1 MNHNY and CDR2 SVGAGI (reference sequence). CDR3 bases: TGTGCCAGCAGGGCCGGGGGTATAACTAATGAAAAACTGTATTTT. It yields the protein CASRAGGITNEKLYF.

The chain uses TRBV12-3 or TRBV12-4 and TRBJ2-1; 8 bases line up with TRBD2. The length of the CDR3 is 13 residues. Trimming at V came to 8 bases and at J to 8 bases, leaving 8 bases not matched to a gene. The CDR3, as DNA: TGTGCCAGCGGGACTAGAGGTTTTGATGAGCAGTTCTTC. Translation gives CASGTRGFDEQFF.

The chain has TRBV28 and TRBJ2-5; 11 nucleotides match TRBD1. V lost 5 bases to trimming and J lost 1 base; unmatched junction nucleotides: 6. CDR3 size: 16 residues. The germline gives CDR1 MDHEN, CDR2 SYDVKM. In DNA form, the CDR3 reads TGTGCCAGCAGTCCAGGACAGGGGGCGCCCCAAGAGACCCAGTACTTC. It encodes CASSPGQGAPQETQYF.